This TCR beta chain was found in a study of OX40 agonist ivuxolimab in advanced cancers. Overall study context: Partial responses occurred in three patients (one hepatocellular carcinoma, two cutaneous melanoma).

This clone was picked up a small number of times. Produced via immunoSEQ multiplex PCR; TCRdb's table is partial and in-frame only. Here the sample spans approximately 45,000 clones, roughly 90% being singletons. The CDR3 runs 16 residues. The germline V gene encodes CDR1 MRHNA and CDR2 SNTAGT. The junction had 3 bases not matched to a gene; V was cut back by 3 bases and J by 4 bases. Autoimmune disease history or systemic immunosuppression led to patient exclusion. Specimen: CD4+ or CD8+ T cells sorted from blood, collected in a trial of the OX40 agonist ivuxolimab. This receptor was taken from an adult with an advanced solid tumor such as melanoma, head and neck, liver or kidney cancer. The chain recombines TRBV6-4 with TRBJ2-3; 14 bases map to TRBD2. The DNA of the CDR3 is TGTGCCAGCAGTGAAGGACTAGCGGGGGGCGCAGATACGCAGTATTTT. Translated, it gives CASSEGLAGGADTQYF.